Listed below are T cell receptor beta chains from one sample, sequenced in a study of T cell clonotyping in hematopoietic cell transplantation. Measured with immunoSEQ multiplex PCR; TCRdb has only the in-frame clones, and not every one. The sample yields tens of thousands of clones, roughly 95% seen once. The material sequenced was peripheral blood mononuclear cells, taken before stem cell transplant. The receptors derive from a middle-aged man with chronic myeloid leukemia. Some clones in this sample may be carry-over from other donors' samples. Each CDR3 is given with its conserved first and last residue. A D gene is named only where the DNA matches it firmly. The size field is filled for only some rows; it gives once, few, many or a size class.

CDR3 DNA: TGTGCCGTACAGGGCCGACGGAACACTGAAGCTTTCTTT; CDR3 protein: CAVQGRRNTEAFF; D gene: NA; clone size: NA; V gene: TRBV19; J gene: TRBJ1-1
CDR3 DNA: TGTGCCAGCAGCCCACAGGTCCGCAGTGAGCAGTTCTTC; CDR3 protein: CASSPQVRSEQFF; D gene: NA; clone size: NA; V gene: TRBV7-2; J gene: TRBJ2-1
CDR3 DNA: TGTGCCAGCAGCGAAATGGGGGCCGACACAGATACGCAGTATTTT; CDR3 protein: CASSEMGADTDTQYF; D gene: NA; clone size: NA; V gene: TRBV7-9; J gene: TRBJ2-3
CDR3 DNA: TGTGCCAGCAGCAACTACAGGGGATTGAACACTGAAGCTTTCTTT; CDR3 protein: CASSNYRGLNTEAFF; D gene: TRBD1; clone size: NA; V gene: TRBV7-6; J gene: TRBJ1-1
CDR3 DNA: TGTGCCAGCAGTGAGGCAGGCCGGCTGACTGAAGCTTTCTTT; CDR3 protein: CASSEAGRLTEAFF; D gene: NA; clone size: NA; V gene: TRBV2; J gene: TRBJ1-1
CDR3 DNA: TGTGCCAGCAGCAGCCGACAGTTGGAGCCCCAGCATTTT; CDR3 protein: CASSSRQLEPQHF; D gene: NA; clone size: NA; V gene: TRBV7-2; J gene: TRBJ1-5
CDR3 DNA: TGCGCCAGCAGCCAAGTTCGCAGTACGAACACCGGGGAGCTGTTTTTT; CDR3 protein: CASSQVRSTNTGELFF; D gene: NA; clone size: NA; V gene: TRBV4-3; J gene: TRBJ2-2
CDR3 DNA: TGTGCCAGCAGCTTAGTTGGACTAGCGGGGGACCAAGAGACCCAGTACTTC; CDR3 protein: CASSLVGLAGDQETQYF; D gene: TRBD2; clone size: NA; V gene: TRBV13; J gene: TRBJ2-5
CDR3 DNA: TGTGCCAGCAGAGGGGGACATAATTCACCCCTCCACTTT; CDR3 protein: CASRGGHNSPLHF; D gene: NA; clone size: NA; V gene: TRBV28; J gene: TRBJ1-6
CDR3 DNA: TGTGCCAGCAGCTTTACTAGCGGGGCCTCCTACGAGCAGTACTTC; CDR3 protein: CASSFTSGASYEQYF; D gene: TRBD2; clone size: NA; V gene: TRBV5-4; J gene: TRBJ2-7
CDR3 DNA: TGTGCCAGCAGCTTAGAGAGAGGGGCCAATCAGCCCCAGCATTTT; CDR3 protein: CASSLERGANQPQHF; D gene: NA; clone size: NA; V gene: TRBV7-8; J gene: TRBJ1-5
CDR3 DNA: TGTGCCAGCAGCTTAAAAGGGGATCAGCCCCAGCATTTT; CDR3 protein: CASSLKGDQPQHF; D gene: NA; clone size: NA; V gene: TRBV7-9; J gene: TRBJ1-5
CDR3 DNA: TGTGCCAGCAACCAGGGGGCATGGGACACCGGGGAGCTGTTTTTT; CDR3 protein: CASNQGAWDTGELFF; D gene: TRBD1; clone size: NA; V gene: TRBV6-5; J gene: TRBJ2-2
CDR3 DNA: TGTGCCAGTAGTTTACTCTCTCCAGATACGCAGTATTTT; CDR3 protein: CASSLLSPDTQYF; D gene: NA; clone size: NA; V gene: TRBV19; J gene: TRBJ2-3
CDR3 DNA: TGCAGCGTTGAAGACGGTGGTGGCTACACCTTC; CDR3 protein: CSVEDGGGYTF; D gene: NA; clone size: NA; V gene: TRBV29-1; J gene: TRBJ1-2
CDR3 DNA: TGTGCCAGCAGCTTAGACAGGGTTCCTGGGGCCAACGTCCTGACTTTC; CDR3 protein: CASSLDRVPGANVLTF; D gene: NA; clone size: NA; V gene: TRBV11-2; J gene: TRBJ2-6
CDR3 DNA: TGCGCCAGCAGCTTGCGAGGACAGGGGTCCCAAGAGACCCAGTACTTC; CDR3 protein: CASSLRGQGSQETQYF; D gene: TRBD1; clone size: once; V gene: TRBV5-1; J gene: TRBJ2-5
CDR3 DNA: TGTGCCAGCAGCTTATTTACTAGCACAGATACGCAGTATTTT; CDR3 protein: CASSLFTSTDTQYF; D gene: NA; clone size: once; V gene: TRBV7-8; J gene: TRBJ2-3
CDR3 DNA: TGTGCCAGCAGCTCTAGCGGGACTAGCACAGATACGCAGTATTTT; CDR3 protein: CASSSSGTSTDTQYF; D gene: TRBD2; clone size: once; V gene: TRBV7-2; J gene: TRBJ2-3
CDR3 DNA: TGTGCCAGCAGTGAAGCAGTGGAGGGCACAGATACGCAGTATTTT; CDR3 protein: CASSEAVEGTDTQYF; D gene: NA; clone size: NA; V gene: TRBV6-1; J gene: TRBJ2-3
CDR3 DNA: TGTGCCAGCAGCTTTGGGCCAGGGGCGTCTGTCGAAAAACTGTTTTTT; CDR3 protein: CASSFGPGASVEKLFF; D gene: NA; clone size: NA; V gene: TRBV5-6; J gene: TRBJ1-4
CDR3 DNA: TGCGCCAGCAGCTTGACCGGACAGAACGAGGAGACCCAGTACTTC; CDR3 protein: CASSLTGQNEETQYF; D gene: NA; clone size: once; V gene: TRBV5-1; J gene: TRBJ2-5
CDR3 DNA: TGTGCCAGCAGTGACAAAAGGTCGCTTAGTGTTAATGAAAAACTGTTTTTT; CDR3 protein: CASSDKRSLSVNEKLFF; D gene: NA; clone size: NA; V gene: TRBV25-1; J gene: TRBJ1-4
CDR3 DNA: TGTGCCAGCAGCCCGACCTCCAACGGGGAGCTGTTTTTT; CDR3 protein: CASSPTSNGELFF; D gene: NA; clone size: NA; V gene: TRBV7-9; J gene: TRBJ2-2
CDR3 DNA: TGTGCCAGCAGGAATGGGCAGGGGACCTACAATGAGCAGTTCTTC; CDR3 protein: CASRNGQGTYNEQFF; D gene: NA; clone size: NA; V gene: TRBV2; J gene: TRBJ2-1
CDR3 DNA: TGTGCCAGCAGGGGACAGTCCCACTATGGCTACACCTTC; CDR3 protein: CASRGQSHYGYTF; D gene: TRBD1; clone size: NA; V gene: TRBV6-1; J gene: TRBJ1-2
CDR3 DNA: TGCGCCAGCAGCCTATTTACAGGGGTGAACACTGAAGCTTTCTTT; CDR3 protein: CASSLFTGVNTEAFF; D gene: TRBD1; clone size: NA; V gene: TRBV4-1; J gene: TRBJ1-1
CDR3 DNA: TGTGCCAGCAGCTTGGGGCCCGGGGGCGACTACAATGAGCAGTTCTTC; CDR3 protein: CASSLGPGGDYNEQFF; D gene: NA; clone size: NA; V gene: TRBV7-6; J gene: TRBJ2-1
CDR3 DNA: TGTGCCAGCAGCCTGGACACGAGCTCCTACGAGCAGTACTTC; CDR3 protein: CASSLDTSSYEQYF; D gene: NA; clone size: once; V gene: TRBV9; J gene: TRBJ2-7
CDR3 DNA: TGCACCAGCCGACAATGGACTAGACGCCATGAGCAGTTCTTC; CDR3 protein: CTSRQWTRRHEQFF; D gene: NA; clone size: NA; V gene: TRBV1; J gene: TRBJ2-1
CDR3 DNA: TGTGCCAGCAGTTTAAAAGGGGGTCATGTCGGGGAGCTGTTTTTT; CDR3 protein: CASSLKGGHVGELFF; D gene: NA; clone size: NA; V gene: TRBV27; J gene: TRBJ2-2
CDR3 DNA: TGTGCCAGCAGCCCTCAGCGTTCTAATGAAAAACTGTTTTTT; CDR3 protein: CASSPQRSNEKLFF; D gene: NA; clone size: NA; V gene: TRBV7-2; J gene: TRBJ1-4
CDR3 DNA: TGTGCCAGCAGTCCCAGCGGGGGGCTCTCCTACGAGCAGTACTTC; CDR3 protein: CASSPSGGLSYEQYF; D gene: TRBD2; clone size: NA; V gene: TRBV6-5; J gene: TRBJ2-7
CDR3 DNA: TGTGCCTGGAGTGTACTCCGCTCCGGGGAGCTGTTTTTT; CDR3 protein: CAWSVLRSGELFF; D gene: NA; clone size: NA; V gene: TRBV30; J gene: TRBJ2-2
CDR3 DNA: TGTGCCACCAGCAGAGAATATGGGGGTAACGGTGAAAAACTGTTTTTT; CDR3 protein: CATSREYGGNGEKLFF; D gene: NA; clone size: NA; V gene: TRBV15; J gene: TRBJ1-4
CDR3 DNA: TGTGCCAGTAGTATTCGTCGCGTAGCTAACTATGGCTACACCTTC; CDR3 protein: CASSIRRVANYGYTF; D gene: NA; clone size: NA; V gene: TRBV19; J gene: TRBJ1-2
CDR3 DNA: TGTGCCAGCAGTGCCAGTAACTCCTATAATTCACCCCTCCACTTT; CDR3 protein: CASSASNSYNSPLHF; D gene: NA; clone size: NA; V gene: TRBV28; J gene: TRBJ1-6
CDR3 DNA: TGTGCCAGCAGCCCCCAGGGTGACTACGAGCAGTACTTC; CDR3 protein: CASSPQGDYEQYF; D gene: NA; clone size: NA; V gene: TRBV11-3; J gene: TRBJ2-7
CDR3 DNA: TGCGCCAGCAGCCCAGGGACAGTTTATAGCTCCTACAATGAGCAGTTCTTC; CDR3 protein: CASSPGTVYSSYNEQFF; D gene: TRBD1; clone size: NA; V gene: TRBV4-1; J gene: TRBJ2-1
CDR3 DNA: TGTGCCTGGGCGCTACAGGATTTAGGGAATTCACCCCTCCACTTT; CDR3 protein: CAWALQDLGNSPLHF; D gene: NA; clone size: NA; V gene: TRBV30; J gene: TRBJ1-6
CDR3 DNA: TGTGCCAGTAGTATCAGCCAGGACAATCAGCCCCAGCATTTT; CDR3 protein: CASSISQDNQPQHF; D gene: NA; clone size: NA; V gene: TRBV19; J gene: TRBJ1-5
CDR3 DNA: TGTGCCAGCAGCTTGAGACAGGTTGGAGGTTCACCCCTCCACTTT; CDR3 protein: CASSLRQVGGSPLHF; D gene: NA; clone size: NA; V gene: TRBV5-4; J gene: TRBJ1-6
CDR3 DNA: TGCGCCAGCAGCCCATTAATAGGGGGATCTGAAGCTTTCTTT; CDR3 protein: CASSPLIGGSEAFF; D gene: NA; clone size: once; V gene: TRBV5-1; J gene: TRBJ1-1
CDR3 DNA: TGTGCCAGCAGCTTAGAGGTAGGGAGTCAGCCCCAGCATTTT; CDR3 protein: CASSLEVGSQPQHF; D gene: NA; clone size: once; V gene: TRBV7-8; J gene: TRBJ1-5
CDR3 DNA: TGTGCCAGTAGTAGTCTCTATGGCTACACCTTC; CDR3 protein: CASSSLYGYTF; D gene: NA; clone size: NA; V gene: TRBV19; J gene: TRBJ1-2
CDR3 DNA: TGTGCCAGCAGTTCTCTAGACAGCCTCGCCAACGTCCTGACTTTC; CDR3 protein: CASSSLDSLANVLTF; D gene: NA; clone size: NA; V gene: TRBV28; J gene: TRBJ2-6
CDR3 DNA: TGCGCCAGCAGCCCGCGCGCGGGACGCAATCAGCCCCAGCATTTT; CDR3 protein: CASSPRAGRNQPQHF; D gene: NA; clone size: NA; V gene: TRBV5-1; J gene: TRBJ1-5
CDR3 DNA: TGTGCCAGCAGCTTAGAGGGTGCTGAAAAACTGTTTTTT; CDR3 protein: CASSLEGAEKLFF; D gene: NA; clone size: NA; V gene: TRBV27; J gene: TRBJ1-4
CDR3 DNA: TGCGCCAGCAGCCTAGGCTGGACTCTCGGTTGGGAGACCCAGTACTTC; CDR3 protein: CASSLGWTLGWETQYF; D gene: NA; clone size: NA; V gene: TRBV4-1; J gene: TRBJ2-5
CDR3 DNA: TGTGCCAGTAGTTTCTCCGGGACAGGGGGCACCGGGGAGCTGTTTTTT; CDR3 protein: CASSFSGTGGTGELFF; D gene: TRBD1; clone size: NA; V gene: TRBV19; J gene: TRBJ2-2
CDR3 DNA: TGTGCCAGCAGCTGGACAGGGGACAACTATGGCTACACCTTC; CDR3 protein: CASSWTGDNYGYTF; D gene: TRBD1; clone size: NA; V gene: TRBV5-5; J gene: TRBJ1-2
CDR3 DNA: TGTGCCAGCAGCGGGGGACTAGCGGGGGGTCGTTACGAGCAGTACTTC; CDR3 protein: CASSGGLAGGRYEQYF; D gene: TRBD2; clone size: NA; V gene: TRBV7-2; J gene: TRBJ2-7
CDR3 DNA: TGTGCCAGCAGCTCCGGGAGACCTAACACTGAAGCTTTCTTT; CDR3 protein: CASSSGRPNTEAFF; D gene: NA; clone size: once; V gene: TRBV11-2; J gene: TRBJ1-1
CDR3 DNA: TGTGCCAGCAGCTTTCCGGGACTAGCGGGGGGACCGAACACCGGGGAGCTGTTTTTT; CDR3 protein: CASSFPGLAGGPNTGELFF; D gene: TRBD2; clone size: NA; V gene: TRBV7-2; J gene: TRBJ2-2
CDR3 DNA: TGTGCCAGTAGTTTAAAACAGGGGCAAATCGAAGCTTTCTTT; CDR3 protein: CASSLKQGQIEAFF; D gene: TRBD1; clone size: NA; V gene: TRBV19; J gene: TRBJ1-1
CDR3 DNA: TGTGCCAGCAGCCCAACAGGGGGTACTGAAGCTTTCTTT; CDR3 protein: CASSPTGGTEAFF; D gene: TRBD1; clone size: few; V gene: TRBV28; J gene: TRBJ1-1
CDR3 DNA: TGTGCCAGCAATCGGGAGGGCCAAGCGAGGACTGAAGCTTTCTTT; CDR3 protein: CASNREGQARTEAFF; D gene: NA; clone size: NA; V gene: TRBV2; J gene: TRBJ1-1
CDR3 DNA: TGTGCCAGTAACCGAGGGTTTCCTCTTGGTTCACCCCTCCACTTT; CDR3 protein: CASNRGFPLGSPLHF; D gene: NA; clone size: NA; V gene: TRBV19; J gene: TRBJ1-6
CDR3 DNA: TGTGCCAGCAGCTCATCGGGAACGGGGCGCACAGATACGCAGTATTTT; CDR3 protein: CASSSSGTGRTDTQYF; D gene: NA; clone size: NA; V gene: TRBV7-9; J gene: TRBJ2-3
CDR3 DNA: TGTGCCAGCAGCTTAGTCCAGGGGACCTATGGCTACACCTTC; CDR3 protein: CASSLVQGTYGYTF; D gene: NA; clone size: NA; V gene: TRBV7-9; J gene: TRBJ1-2